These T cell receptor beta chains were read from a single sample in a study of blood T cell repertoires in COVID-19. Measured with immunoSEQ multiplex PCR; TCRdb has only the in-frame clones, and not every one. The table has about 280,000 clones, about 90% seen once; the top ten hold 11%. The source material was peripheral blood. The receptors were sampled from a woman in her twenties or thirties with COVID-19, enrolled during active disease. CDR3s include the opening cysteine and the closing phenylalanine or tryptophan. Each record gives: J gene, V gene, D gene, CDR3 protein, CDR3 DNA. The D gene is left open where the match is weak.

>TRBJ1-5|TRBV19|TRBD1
CASSIGTGDSNQPQHF
TGTGCCAGTAGTATAGGGACAGGAGATAGCAATCAGCCCCAGCATTTT
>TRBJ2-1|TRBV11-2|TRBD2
CASSFGTSGGGEQFF
TGTGCCAGCAGCTTTGGGACTAGCGGGGGGGGAGAGCAGTTCTTC
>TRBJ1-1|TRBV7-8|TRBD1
CASSLAIRGTEAFF
TGTGCCAGCAGCTTAGCGATCAGGGGGACGGAAGCTTTCTTT
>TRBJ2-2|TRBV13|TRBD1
CASSPAGQGAVGELFF
TGTGCCAGTTCCCCGGCGGGACAGGGGGCCGTCGGGGAGCTGTTTTTT
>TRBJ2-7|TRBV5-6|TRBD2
CASSPPGTIPYEQYF
TGTGCCAGCAGCCCGCCGGGGACTATCCCCTACGAGCAGTACTTC
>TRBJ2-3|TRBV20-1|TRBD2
CSASGGGVYTQYF
TGCAGTGCTAGTGGCGGGGGGGTGTATACGCAGTATTTT
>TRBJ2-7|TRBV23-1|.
CASSPPHTGTHDEQYF
TGCGCCAGTAGCCCCCCACATACCGGGACACATGACGAGCAGTACTTC
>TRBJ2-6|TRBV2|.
CASSEYSSGANVLTF
TGTGCCAGCAGTGAATACAGCTCTGGGGCCAACGTCCTGACTTTC
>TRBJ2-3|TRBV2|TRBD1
CASSEEGQGQGLSDTQYF
TGTGCCAGCAGTGAAGAGGGACAGGGGCAGGGGTTGAGCGATACGCAGTATTTT
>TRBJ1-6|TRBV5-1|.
CASSSQAVSSYNSPLHF
TGCGCCAGCAGCTCCCAGGCCGTGAGCTCCTATAATTCACCCCTCCACTTT
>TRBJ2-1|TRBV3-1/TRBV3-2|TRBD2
CASSHQSGDYNEQFF
TGTGCCAGCAGCCACCAGAGCGGGGACTACAATGAGCAGTTCTTC
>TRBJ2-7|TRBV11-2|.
CASRLNTASSYEQYF
TGTGCCAGCAGACTGAATACCGCGAGCTCCTACGAGCAGTACTTC
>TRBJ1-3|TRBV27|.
CASSLVSPDYGNTIYF
TGTGCCAGCAGTTTGGTGTCGCCGGACTATGGAAACACCATATATTTT
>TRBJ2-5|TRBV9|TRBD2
CASSVSGGEETQYF
TGTGCCAGCAGCGTGAGCGGGGGGGAAGAGACCCAGTACTTC
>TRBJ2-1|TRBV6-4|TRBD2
CASSPRLAGGPNEQFF
TGTGCCAGCAGTCCCCGACTAGCGGGGGGGCCGAATGAGCAGTTCTTC
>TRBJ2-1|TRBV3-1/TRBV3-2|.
CASSPGTPQYNEQFF
TGTGCCAGCAGTCCCGGGACACCTCAGTACAATGAGCAGTTCTTC
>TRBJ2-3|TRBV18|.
CASSPGRGRTDTQYF
TGTGCCAGCTCACCAGGGCGGGGTCGCACAGATACGCAGTATTTT
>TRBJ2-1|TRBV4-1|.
CASSQAINMQFF
TGCGCCAGCAGCCAAGCTATTAATATGCAGTTCTTC
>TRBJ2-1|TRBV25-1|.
CASSEVRQGPNEQFF
TGTGCCAGCAGTGAAGTCCGGCAGGGGCCCAATGAGCAGTTCTTC
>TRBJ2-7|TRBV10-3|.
CAISESSRAEQYF
TGTGCCATCAGTGAGTCGTCCAGGGCCGAGCAGTACTTC
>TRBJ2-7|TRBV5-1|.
CASSLGTALSYEQYF
TGCGCCAGCAGCTTGGGGACAGCCCTGTCCTACGAGCAGTACTTC
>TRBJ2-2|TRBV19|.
CASSIPPSTGELFF
TGTGCCAGTAGTATACCCCCGAGCACCGGGGAGCTGTTTTTT
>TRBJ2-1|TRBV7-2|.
CASSLRGSYNEQFF
TGTGCCAGCAGCTTACGGGGTTCCTACAATGAGCAGTTCTTC
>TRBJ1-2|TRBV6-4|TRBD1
CASSQQGNFGYTF
TGTGCCAGCAGTCAACAGGGGAACTTCGGCTACACCTTC
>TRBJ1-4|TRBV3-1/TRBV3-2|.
CASSQDPRSGEKLFF
TGTGCCAGCAGCCAAGACCCCCGGAGTGGTGAAAAACTGTTTTTT
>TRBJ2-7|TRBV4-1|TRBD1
CASSQPGTGYEQYF
TGCGCCAGCAGCCAGCCCGGGACAGGATATGAGCAGTACTTC
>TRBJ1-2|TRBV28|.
CASSLFPQAVSMGYTF
TGTGCCAGCAGTTTATTTCCACAGGCGGTATCTATGGGCTACACCTTC
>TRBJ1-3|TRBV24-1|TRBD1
CATSDPGQGANTIYF
TGTGCCACCAGTGATCCGGGACAGGGGGCAAACACCATATATTTT